This T cell receptor beta chain was observed in a study of T-cell reconstitution after alpha-beta-depleted transplantation in children (TCRdb year 2016). About the investigation overall: Using TCR repertoire profiling, the study quantitatively followed how T-cell immune reconstitution unfolded in children after TCRalphabeta/CD19-depleted allogeneic hematopoietic cell transplantation.

V loses 2 bases, J loses 2 bases, and the germline ends lie 9 bases apart. Inclusive of the bounding cysteine and phenylalanine, the CDR3 is 14 residues long. Only the CDR3 portion is preserved as DNA: 42 bases, with reading frame beginning at the first base. The germline V gene yields MDHEN for CDR1 and SYDVKM for CDR2. Ten or more counts support this clonotype. No cognate antigen has been identified for it. Base-call qualities are not available, and no considerably larger clone is one nucleotide away. The library was built by means of PCR. TCRdb lists the instrument as Illumina HiSeq 2500. TCR libraries were prepared with molecular barcoding, using unique molecular identifiers to normalize TCRbeta repertoire quantification. TCRdb's own reprocessing of the public reads used fastp at Q25 and MiXCR and kept productive beta chains. CDR3 protein duplicates are merged, each entry listing the most common genes and DNA. This sample has 150,000 to 200,000 distinct CDR3 sequences in its table, and approximately 7% of those were observed once. Of the sample, around 3% falls within the top ten clones.

The TCR sequence derives from a human donor who donated a stem cell graft to a child with Wiskott-Aldrich syndrome. Source: PBMCs from the stem cell graft donor, taken from the stem cell graft. The V and J genes are TRBV28 and TRBJ1-2; 5 matching bases give a weak D call of TRBD1. The CDR3 amino acid sequence is: CASSLVGPNYGYTF. The nucleotide sequence reads TGTGCCAGCAGTTTAGTGGGACCGAACTATGGCTACACCTTC.